Listed here are 4 T cell receptor beta chains from one sample, sequenced in a study of cytomegalovirus exposure and HLA in healthy donors (dated by TCRdb to the late 2010s). Library preparation used the immunoSEQ multiplex PCR assay. A mixture of 60 forward primers for TCR Vbeta segments and 13 reverse primers for TCR Jbeta segments was used in the multiplex PCR. This immuneACCESS table, as held by TCRdb, lists in-frame sequences with V and J called but not all clones. Of the missing ones, under half trace to an unresolved V gene in checked studies; the others have no known cause. A total of 160,000 or so clones appear in this sample, 75% to 90% of them only once. Together, the top ten hold about 4% of the sample. The material sequenced was PBMCs. The receptors were sampled from a man between 45 and 60 years old in good health and CMV-seropositive.

The chain has TRBV11-1 and TRBJ1-1; D is ambiguous. Germline CDR1 is SGHAT and CDR2 is FQDESV (reference sequence). There are 11 residues in the CDR3. Trimming cost V 5 bases and J 3 bases, with 4 bases left between them. The CDR3 DNA reads TGTGCCAGCAGCCCCGACACTGAAGCTTTCTTT. Residues: CASSPDTEAFF.

The chain couples TRBV5-1 to TRBJ1-5, with TRBD1 matching 7 bases. The V segment lost 0 bases and the J segment 2 bases; nucleotides outside the gene matches: 11. The CDR3 sequence is 18 residues long. Looked up from germline, CDR1 is SGHRS and CDR2 is YFSETQ. CDR3 nucleotides: TGCGCCAGCAGCTTGGTGGGGACAGCGTCCGGAGGCAATCAGCCCCAGCATTTT. Protein: CASSLVGTASGGNQPQHF.

The rearrangement joins TRBV5-1 to TRBJ2-1; 13 positions agree with TRBD2. Germline CDR1 and CDR2: SGHRS and YFSETQ. This CDR3 contains 17 residues. Trimming removed 4 bases from V and 4 bases from J; junction bases left unmatched: 8. DNA of the CDR3: TGCGCCAGCAGCGTAAGACCGGGACTAGCGGGATACAATGAGCAGTTCTTC. Encoded protein: CASSVRPGLAGYNEQFF.

The CDR3 is CASSAMTSGSGELFF. DNA of the CDR3: TGTGCCAGCAGCGCCATGACTAGCGGGTCCGGGGAGCTGTTTTTT. J is TRBJ2-2 and V is TRBV7-6; 10 nucleotides agree with TRBD2. The length of the CDR3 is 15 residues. Germline lookup yields CDR1 SGHVS and CDR2 FNYEAQ. V lost 5 bases to trimming and J lost 6 bases; unmatched junction nucleotides: 6.